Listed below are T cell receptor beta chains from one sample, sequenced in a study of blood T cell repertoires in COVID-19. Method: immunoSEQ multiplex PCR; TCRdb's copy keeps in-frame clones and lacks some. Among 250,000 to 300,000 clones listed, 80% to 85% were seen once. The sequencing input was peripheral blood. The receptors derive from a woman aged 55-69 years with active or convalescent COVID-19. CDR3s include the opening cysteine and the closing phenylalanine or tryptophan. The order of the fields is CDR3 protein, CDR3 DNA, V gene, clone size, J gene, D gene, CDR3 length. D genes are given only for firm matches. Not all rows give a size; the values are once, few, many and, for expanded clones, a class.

CASTQAAGAEAFF	TGTGCCAGCACCCAAGCGGCGGGGGCCGAAGCTTTCTTT	TRBV7-9	NA	TRBJ1-1	NA	13
CATKKNGPGQTGTFF	TGTGCCACCAAAAAAAATGGCCCGGGACAAACCGGTACTTTCTTT	TRBV24-1	NA	TRBJ1-1	NA	15
CAISDGLAGGDNEQFF	TGTGCCATCAGTGACGGACTAGCGGGGGGGGACAATGAGCAGTTCTTC	TRBV10-3	NA	TRBJ2-1	TRBD2	16
CASSRQGENQPQHF	TGTGCCAGCAGTCGACAGGGGGAGAATCAGCCCCAGCATTTT	TRBV5-4	NA	TRBJ1-5	TRBD1	14
CASSADFYGYTF	TGTGCCAGCAGCGCAGACTTCTATGGCTACACCTTC	TRBV7-9	NA	TRBJ1-2	NA	12
CASSQLAGTDTQYF	TGTGCCAGCAGCCAACTAGCGGGAACAGATACGCAGTATTTT	TRBV3-1/TRBV3-2	NA	TRBJ2-3	TRBD2	14
CASSKLTVASNTEAFF	TGCGCCAGCAGCAAGCTGACAGTGGCTTCGAACACTGAAGCTTTCTTT	TRBV5-1	NA	TRBJ1-1	NA	16
CASSLGGGPSTDTQYF	TGTGCCAGCAGCTTGGGCGGGGGACCTAGCACAGATACGCAGTATTTT	TRBV11-2	NA	TRBJ2-3	TRBD2	16
CASRGLGRSYTEAFF	TGTGCCAGCAGGGGACTCGGCAGGTCATACACTGAAGCTTTCTTT	TRBV25-1	NA	TRBJ1-1	NA	15
CASSLQTSGGPTDTQYF	TGTGCCAGCAGCCTACAGACTAGCGGGGGGCCCACAGATACGCAGTATTTT	TRBV4-2	NA	TRBJ2-3	TRBD2	17
CASSDSGRGNTQYF	TGTGCCAGCAGTGACTCGGGCAGGGGAAATACGCAGTATTTT	TRBV6-4	NA	TRBJ2-3	NA	14
CASKLTGEVVYGYTF	TGTGCCAGTAAACTGACAGGGGAAGTGGTCTATGGCTACACCTTC	TRBV19	NA	TRBJ1-2	TRBD1	15
CSVEDLAPGTQYF	TGCAGCGTTGAAGATCTAGCGCCCGGTACGCAGTATTTT	TRBV29-1	NA	TRBJ2-3	NA	13
CASSLTSGGHNEQFF	TGTGCCAGCTCCCTAACTAGCGGGGGGCACAATGAGCAGTTCTTC	TRBV7-2	NA	TRBJ2-1	TRBD2	15
CASSFGGELFF	TGTGCCAGCAGCTTCGGCGGGGAGCTGTTTTTT	TRBV7-3	few	TRBJ2-2	NA	11
CASSSERTGGFGGYTF	TGTGCCAGCAGCTCTGAAAGGACAGGAGGGTTTGGTGGCTACACCTTC	TRBV7-9	NA	TRBJ1-2	TRBD1	16
CSAGQGVPSYEQYF	TGCAGCGCGGGACAGGGGGTACCGTCCTACGAGCAGTACTTC	TRBV29-1	NA	TRBJ2-7	TRBD1	14
CASRPRDRAYGYTF	TGTGCCAGTCGACCCCGGGACAGGGCCTATGGCTACACCTTC	TRBV19	NA	TRBJ1-2	TRBD1	14
CSASMTGQPQHF	TGCAGTGCTAGTATGACCGGGCAGCCCCAGCATTTT	TRBV20-1	NA	TRBJ1-5	NA	12
CASSHDGKYGYTF	TGTGCCAGCAGTCACGACGGGAAGTATGGCTACACCTTC	TRBV27	NA	TRBJ1-2	NA	13
CASSLEPSSYNEQFF	TGTGCCAGCAGCTTAGAACCGAGCTCCTACAATGAGCAGTTCTTC	TRBV11-2	NA	TRBJ2-1	NA	15
CASSSRQSAASGANVLTF	TGTGCCAGCAGTTCTAGACAGTCCGCAGCCTCTGGGGCCAACGTCCTGACTTTC	TRBV2	NA	TRBJ2-6	NA	18
CASSVRPQGAEAFF	TGTGCCAGCAGCGTAAGACCACAGGGGGCTGAAGCTTTCTTT	TRBV9	NA	TRBJ1-1	TRBD1	14
CASSQTSSGNTIYF	TGTGCCAGTAGTCAGACATCCTCTGGAAACACCATATATTTT	TRBV19	NA	TRBJ1-3	NA	14
CASSWLTGSVGANVLTF	TGTGCCAGCAGCTGGCTGACAGGGTCTGTTGGGGCCAACGTCCTGACTTTC	TRBV7-9	once	TRBJ2-6	TRBD1	17
CASSEIRAPGETQYF	TGTGCCAGCAGTGAAATCCGGGCCCCGGGGGAGACCCAGTACTTC	TRBV6-1	NA	TRBJ2-5	NA	15
CASSSRIGTGGADEQFF	TGTGCCAGCAGCTCCCGTATCGGGACAGGGGGCGCGGATGAGCAGTTCTTC	TRBV7-6	NA	TRBJ2-1	TRBD1	17
CASSLQPGQGARYEQYF	TGCGCCAGCAGCTTGCAACCGGGACAGGGGGCCCGCTACGAGCAGTACTTC	TRBV5-1	NA	TRBJ2-7	TRBD1	17
CASSFESTGGRAFF	TGTGCCAGCAGTTTCGAATCGACAGGCGGTAGGGCTTTCTTT	TRBV27	few	TRBJ1-1	NA	14
CASSWAGPGGGGQYF	TGTGCCAGCAGTTGGGCGGGACCGGGAGGGGGTGGGCAGTATTTT	TRBV27	NA	TRBJ2-3	TRBD2	15
CASRRGRGDYGYTF	TGTGCCAGTCGCCGGGGCAGGGGGGACTATGGCTACACCTTC	TRBV19	NA	TRBJ1-2	TRBD1	14
CASSQEWGGGYTF	TGTGCCAGCAGCCAAGAATGGGGAGGAGGCTACACCTTC	TRBV3-1/TRBV3-2	NA	TRBJ1-2	NA	13
CSVRDGAGDGQYF	TGCAGCGTTAGAGACGGTGCGGGGGACGGGCAGTACTTC	TRBV29-1	NA	TRBJ2-7	TRBD2	13
CATKGATEAFF	TGTGCCACCAAAGGGGCGACGGAAGCTTTCTTT	TRBV19	NA	TRBJ1-1	NA	11
CASSLGFDSGGYEQYF	TGTGCCAGCAGCCTCGGGTTCGACTCCGGGGGCTACGAGCAGTACTTC	TRBV6-2/TRBV6-3	NA	TRBJ2-7	NA	16
CASSLERGGREQYF	TGTGCCAGCAGCTTGGAGCGGGGGGGCAGGGAGCAGTACTTC	TRBV5-4	NA	TRBJ2-7	TRBD2	14
CAVGVWETQYF	TGTGCCGTAGGGGTGTGGGAGACCCAGTACTTC	TRBV6-5	NA	TRBJ2-5	NA	11
CASSLGGSRVEQYF	TGTGCCAGCAGTCTGGGAGGGTCTCGGGTGGAGCAGTACTTC	TRBV27	NA	TRBJ2-7	TRBD2	14
CASSSGTLHTEAFF	TGCGCCAGCAGCTCCGGGACTCTTCACACTGAAGCTTTCTTT	TRBV5-1	NA	TRBJ1-1	NA	14
CASTAAGSHNEQFF	TGTGCCAGCACGGCGGCGGGGAGTCACAATGAGCAGTTCTTC	TRBV6-5	NA	TRBJ2-1	NA	14
CASSLGASTNEKLFF	TGCGCCAGCAGCTTGGGGGCCTCAACTAATGAAAAACTGTTTTTT	TRBV5-1	NA	TRBJ1-4	NA	15